Each of the 21 T cell receptor beta chains below was sequenced from the same sample in a study of CD8+CD57+ T cells in acquired aplastic anemia. Patients chosen for sequencing had shown CD8+CD57+ cell expansion by flow cytometry. Investigators profiled TCR beta VDJ and CDR3 from genomic DNA template. TCRdb re-called the reads through MiXCR, storing one row per CDR3 protein. Of hundreds of thousands of distinct CDR3 sequences listed, around 32% are singletons. Source material: sorted CD4+, CD8+, or CD8+CD57+ T cells (not recorded which) from PBMCs. The source of these receptors is a human donor with aplastic anemia.

This clonotype was counted between two and nine times. The chain is built from TRBV2 and TRBJ1-2; D not certain. Germline CDR1 reads SNHLY; CDR2 reads FYNNEI. CDR3 size: 13 residues. V was cut by 4 bases and J by 4 bases, with 10 bases left in between. The CDR3 bases are TGTGCCAGCAGTGCGGGGTCCATCTATGGCTACACCTTC. Translated: CASSAGSIYGYTF.

V usage is TRBV24-1 and J usage is TRBJ2-1, with D tentatively TRBD1 or TRBD2 (5 bases each). Germline lookup yields CDR1 KGHDR and CDR2 SFDVKD. CDR3 length: 13 amino acids. The germline V and J ends were trimmed by 8 bases and 4 bases, with 11 bases remaining between them. CDR3 nucleotide sequence: TGTGCCACCACCGGGGACGGGTACAATGAGCAGTTCTTC. This sequence encodes CATTGDGYNEQFF.

This rearrangement joins TRBV7-9 to TRBJ1-1, with TRBD1 matching over 7 bases. V gave up 5 bases and J gave up 6 bases; unmatched junction bases: 9. This CDR3 has 14 residues. Germline CDR1 reads SEHNR; CDR2 reads FQNEAQ (reference sequence). The CDR3 DNA is TGTGCCAGCAGCCGTCTACAGGGGTTCCCTGAAGCTTTCTTT. Translation gives CASSRLQGFPEAFF.

At least ten counts were recorded for this clonotype. The J gene is TRBJ1-1, the V gene TRBV9; TRBD1 might be the D (6 bases). CDR1 is SGDLS, CDR2 YYNGEE, per germline. V lost 0 bases to trimming and J lost 4 bases, with 10 bases between them. The CDR3 is 14 amino acids. The chain's CDR3 is CASSVDFRGTEAFF. The CDR3 nucleotides are TGTGCCAGCAGCGTAGATTTCAGGGGCACTGAAGCTTTCTTT. The full variable domain, in which reference TRBV9 and TRBJ1-1 provide the parts outside the CDR3, is DSGVTQTPKHLITATGQRVTLRCSPRSGDLSVYWYQQSLDQGLQFLIQYYNGEERAKGNILERFSAQQFPDLHSELNLSSLELGDSALYFCASSVDFRGTEAFFGQGTRLTVV.

This clonotype was seen a few times. V gene TRBV6-5 combines with J gene TRBJ1-1; a weak D match, TRBD1 (6 bases). The CDR3 runs 15 residues. Germline-derived CDR1 and CDR2 are MNHEY and SVGAGI. The V end lost 2 bases, the J end lost 3 bases, and 13 bases lay between the germline ends. CDR3 residues: CASSYPGTSDTEAFF. DNA for the CDR3: TGTGCCAGCAGTTACCCCGGGACAAGTGACACTGAAGCTTTCTTT.

The chain employs TRBV7-2 and TRBJ1-5, with a tentative D call TRBD1 (5 bases). Germline values: CDR1 SGHTA, CDR2 FQGNSA. V was shortened by 0 bases and J by 7 bases, with 16 bases between the two germline ends. This CDR3 is 16 amino acids long. The CDR3 region has the DNA TGTGCCAGCAGCTTAGCGCGTTCCCCAGGGTCCCAGCCCCAGCATTTT. It is translated as CASSLARSPGSQPQHF. The whole variable domain, remainder taken from reference TRBV7-2 and TRBJ1-5, is GAGVSQSPSNKVTEKGKDVELRCDPISGHTALYWYRQSLGQGLEFLIYFQGNSAPDKSGLPSDRFSAERTGGSVSTLTIQRTQQEDSAVYLCASSLARSPGSQPQHFGDGTRLSIL.

The table lists this clonotype with many counts. The rearrangement links TRBV12-3 or TRBV12-4 to TRBJ1-2; tentatively, D is TRBD1 (5 bases). The ends were cut back, 6 bases at V and 8 bases at J, with 19 bases in the middle. The CDR3 runs 14 residues. The CDR3 loop reads CASSPSRGGVGYTF. Here the CDR3 DNA reads TGTGCCAGCAGCCCTTCTCGTGGAGGGGTAGGCTACACCTTC.

This chain uses TRBV4-1 with TRBJ2-1, with TRBD2 matching over 8 bases. The CDR3 contains 15 residues. Looked up from germline, CDR1 is MGHRA and CDR2 is YSYEKL. J was trimmed by 6 bases and V by 2 bases; bases with no gene match: 6. The CDR3 protein is CASSQTGTSRNEQFF. CDR3 nucleotide sequence: TGCGCCAGCAGCCAAACCGGGACTAGTCGCAATGAGCAGTTCTTC.

This chain uses TRBV25-1 with TRBJ2-7; 12 positions match TRBD2. The CDR3 has 14 residues. Germline CDR1 reads MGHDK; CDR2 reads SYGVNS. After removal of 4 bases from V and 5 bases from J, the junction contained 3 bases not matched to a gene. The CDR3 loop reads CASSGTSGVHEQYF. DNA for the CDR3: TGTGCCAGCAGTGGGACTAGCGGGGTGCACGAGCAGTACTTC.

This clonotype was detected ten times or more. The genes are TRBV14 and TRBJ2-7; tentatively, D is TRBD1 or TRBD2 (5 bases each). The V and J ends lost 5 bases and 6 bases respectively, with 14 bases between them. From germline, CDR1 is SGHDN and CDR2 FVKESK. This CDR3 spans 13 amino acids. The CDR3 region is CASSVRGAPEQYF. The CDR3 region has the DNA TGTGCCAGCAGCGTCAGAGGGGCCCCCGAGCAGTACTTC.

This clonotype was recorded many times. This chain uses TRBV7-2 with TRBJ1-1; 8 nucleotides match TRBD1. The CDR3 has 15 amino acids. Per germline, CDR1 SGHTA and CDR2 FQGNSA. After removal of 6 bases from V and 4 bases from J, the junction contained 10 bases not matched to a gene. CDR3 sequence reads: CASRSTGGVVTEAFF. The CDR3 DNA is TGTGCCAGCAGATCAACAGGGGGAGTCGTCACTGAAGCTTTCTTT. Supplemented by reference TRBV7-2 and TRBJ1-1, the full variable domain reads GAGVSQSPSNKVTEKGKDVELRCDPISGHTALYWYRQSLGQGLEFLIYFQGNSAPDKSGLPSDRFSAERTGGSVSTLTIQRTQQEDSAVYLCASRSTGGVVTEAFFGQGTRLTVV.

The gene calls are TRBV19 and TRBJ2-1; D is perhaps TRBD1 (6 bases). Germline V gene data show CDR1 as LNHDA and CDR2 as SQIVND (reference sequence). This CDR3 is 15 amino acids long. Trimming took off 8 bases at V and 9 bases at J, with 23 bases between the two ends. CDR3 nucleotide sequence: TGTGCCAGTCGACGTTCCGGGACACCTAACCCTGAGCAGTTCTTC. Translated: CASRRSGTPNPEQFF.

V and J are TRBV9 and TRBJ1-3; D call uncertain. V dropped 0 bases and J dropped 2 bases, with 9 bases sitting between them. The CDR3 contains 15 residues. Germline V gene lookup returns CDR1 SGDLS and CDR2 YYNGEE. The CDR3 DNA sequence: TGTGCCAGCAGCGTAGGGAGCCAGACTGGAAACACCATATATTTT. This codes for CASSVGSQTGNTIYF.

The J gene is TRBJ2-7, the V gene TRBV25-1; D perhaps matches TRBD1 (7 bases). The V end was cut by 5 bases, the J end by 3 bases, with 17 bases between. This CDR3 is built from 15 residues. Germline V gene sequence: CDR1 MGHDK, CDR2 SYGVNS. The DNA for the CDR3 is TGTGCCAGCAGTTACCCCGCAGGGGGGAACTACGAGCAGTACTTC. Protein sequence: CASSYPAGGNYEQYF.

This clonotype has only a few counts. The CDR3, as DNA: TGTGCCAGCAGCCAAGAACTAGCGGGAATCAATGAGCAGTTCTTC. Encoded protein: CASSQELAGINEQFF. The chain is built from TRBV3-1 and TRBJ2-1, with 10 bases that match TRBD2. V dropped 0 bases and J dropped 6; count of bases not matched to a gene: 2. The CDR3 consists of 15 residues. CDR1 is LGHDT, CDR2 YNNKEL, per germline (reference sequence).

This clonotype was picked up a small number of times. The chain couples TRBV4-3 to TRBJ2-7; D ambiguous. V was cut by 2 bases and J by 3 bases, with 8 bases left in between. CDR1 is LGHNA, CDR2 YSLEER, per germline. CDR3 length: 13 residues. The CDR3 loop is CASSQSVYYEQYF. CDR3 nucleotides: TGCGCCAGCAGCCAATCCGTGTACTACGAGCAGTACTTC.

This chain joins TRBV15 and TRBJ1-5, with a weak D call TRBD1 (5 bases). The V end was cut by 1 base, the J end by 3 bases, with 10 bases between. This CDR3 is built from 15 residues. From germline, CDR1 is LNHNV and CDR2 YYDKDF (reference sequence). The CDR3 spells CATSRGQGLNQPQHF. DNA of the CDR3: TGTGCCACCAGCAGAGGTCAGGGCCTCAATCAGCCCCAGCATTTT.

Comments on this clonotype: The junction departs from the called germline gene at one end, perhaps through a read error. The chain is built from TRBV20-1 and TRBJ2-1, with D uncertain. This CDR3 contains 13 residues. Germline V lookup: CDR1 DFQATT, CDR2 SNEGSKA (reference sequence). The CDR3 nucleotides read TGCAGTGCTAGAATCGCAGGTGAGCTCGAGGTTCCCTTC. As protein: CSARIAGELEVPF.

Details on this clonotype: Germline and junction disagree at one end, which may indicate a read error. The genes are TRBV11-2 and TRBJ1-2; no clear D gene. The germline V gene encodes CDR1 SGHAT and CDR2 FQNNGV. CDR3 size: 15 residues. CDR3 residues: CTSSLGVLSNYGYTF. CDR3 sequence (DNA): TGTACCAGCAGCTTAGGTGTTCTCTCTAACTATGGCTACACCTTC.

This clonotype occurred many times. The rearrangement links TRBV16 to TRBJ1-3; no definite D call. V gave up 0 bases and J gave up 1 base, with 7 bases separating them. CDR3 length: 15 residues. CDR1 and CDR2 from the germline V gene are KGHSY and FQNENV. For the CDR3, the DNA is TGTGCCAGCAGCCAATCAGTGAGTTCTGGAAACACCATATATTTT. Translated: CASSQSVSSGNTIYF.

The V gene is TRBV2, the J gene TRBJ2-7, with 9 bases identical to TRBD1. The CDR3 is 13 amino acids. Germline CDR1 and CDR2: SNHLY and FYNNEI. Unmatched junction bases numbered 7, after V lost 7 bases and J lost 6 bases. Written as DNA, the CDR3 is TGTGCCAGCAACTCCGGGACAGGGTCCGAGCAGTACTTC. As protein: CASNSGTGSEQYF.